A single sample is the source of the 32 T cell receptor beta chains below, sequenced in a study of neoadjuvant nivolumab and ipilimumab in lung cancer. Generated by immunoSEQ multiplex PCR, the TCRdb table keeps only in-frame clones and is missing some. The sample shows 13,000 or so clones, approximately 96% of them seen only once. Sequenced here: peripheral blood, sampled after neoadjuvant nivolumab, alone or with ipilimumab, at or shortly before surgery. These receptors all stem from an adult with non-small cell lung cancer.

This chain joins TRBV6-5 and TRBJ1-3, with D unclear. The CDR3 length is 14 residues. The V end lost 10 bases, the J end lost 0 bases, and 13 bases lay between the germline ends. The germline gives CDR1 MNHEY, CDR2 SVGAGI. CDR3 DNA: TGTGCCACTCGGACTGAGTACTCTGGAAACACCATATATTTT. Translated, it gives CATRTEYSGNTIYF.

J is TRBJ1-1 and V is TRBV18; 9 positions match TRBD1. This CDR3 has 15 residues. V dropped 6 bases and J dropped 4; count of bases not matched to a gene: 9. Looked up from germline, CDR1 is KGHSH and CDR2 is LQKENI. The CDR3 DNA reads TGTGCCAGCTCGCCCGGGACAGGGTATCTCACTGAAGCTTTCTTT. It translates to CASSPGTGYLTEAFF.

The chain carries TRBV6-5 and TRBJ2-3; tentative D call: TRBD2 (5 bases). V was trimmed by 2 bases and J by 6 bases, leaving 12 bases between them. The CDR3 loop spans 14 amino acids. CDR1 is MNHEY and CDR2 is SVGAGI in the germline V gene. CDR3 coding DNA: TGTGCCAGCAGTTACACGGGAATCGGGGATACGCAGTATTTT. It specifies CASSYTGIGDTQYF.

The sample holds one count of this clone. The chain is built from TRBV5-1 and TRBJ1-3; 10 nucleotides align to TRBD1. Losses at the gene ends were 0 bases for V and 0 bases for J; bases not matched to a gene: 3. The CDR3 length is 17 residues. CDR1 and CDR2 from the germline V gene are SGHRS and YFSETQ. This CDR3 is CASSLGQGAYSGNTIYF. CDR3 nucleotide sequence: TGCGCCAGCAGCTTGGGACAGGGGGCCTACTCTGGAAACACCATATATTTT.

V gene TRBV20-1 combines with J gene TRBJ2-1; D is undetermined. Germline-derived CDR1 and CDR2 are DFQATT and SNEGSKA (reference sequence). The CDR3 has 11 amino acids. The V end was cut by 6 bases, the J end by 5 bases, with 8 bases between. The CDR3 region has the DNA TGCAGTGCAAACAACCACAATGAGCAGTTCTTC. Amino acids: CSANNHNEQFF.

The J gene is TRBJ1-5, the V gene TRBV7-9; D not resolved. Per the germline V gene, CDR1 is SEHNR and CDR2 is FQNEAQ (reference sequence). The CDR3 runs to 12 residues. V lost 5 bases, J lost 0 bases, and 2 bases lay in between. Here the CDR3 reads CASSRSNQPQHF. The CDR3 nucleotides read TGTGCCAGCAGCCGTAGCAATCAGCCCCAGCATTTT.

The gene calls are TRBV30 and TRBJ1-2, with 11 bases lining up with TRBD1. V shed 6 bases, J shed 8 bases, and the junction held 11 bases outside the gene matches. Germline V lookup: CDR1 GTSNPN, CDR2 SVGIG (reference sequence). CDR3 length: 14 residues. The CDR3 sequence is CACPISGQGAGYTF. The CDR3 bases are TGTGCCTGTCCCATCTCCGGACAGGGGGCCGGCTACACCTTC.

The J gene is TRBJ2-5, the V gene TRBV6-6; D is undetermined. V dropped 2 bases and J dropped 5 bases, with 6 bases sitting between them. CDR1 MNHNY and CDR2 SVGAGI come from the germline V gene (reference sequence). The CDR3 consists of 12 residues. The CDR3 region has the DNA TGTGCCAGCAGTTACAACGATGAGACCCAGTACTTC. Translated: CASSYNDETQYF.

J is TRBJ1-5 and V is TRBV5-4; TRBD1 might be the D (5 bases). The length of the CDR3 is 16 residues. Germline loops: CDR1 SGHNT, CDR2 YYREEE (reference sequence). The V end was cut by 1 base, the J end by 2 bases, with 13 bases between. The CDR3 sequence: CASSLMGGSGNQPQHF. Here the CDR3 DNA reads TGTGCCAGCAGCTTGATGGGGGGAAGCGGCAATCAGCCCCAGCATTTT.

This chain uses TRBV11-2 with TRBJ2-1; D remains ambiguous. Germline CDR1 and CDR2: SGHAT and FQNNGV. The length of the CDR3 is 13 residues. V lost 4 bases and J 4 bases, leaving 8 bases between the germline ends. The CDR3 bases are TGTGCCAGCAGCTCCATAGAATACAATGAGCAGTTCTTC. Its protein product is CASSSIEYNEQFF.

This rearrangement joins TRBV6-5 to TRBJ1-2; D perhaps matches TRBD1 (6 bases). Germline V gene lookup returns CDR1 MNHEY and CDR2 SVGAGI. V was shortened by 0 bases and J by 5 bases, with 10 bases between the two germline ends. The CDR3 consists of 14 residues. CDR3 sequence (DNA): TGTGCCAGCAGTTACTCGCGGGGGCTGTATGGCTACACCTTC. Its protein product is CASSYSRGLYGYTF.

This sequence joins TRBV5-4 and TRBJ2-2; 9 bases line up with TRBD1. Trimming at V came to 4 bases and at J to 7 bases, leaving 11 bases not matched to a gene. Per germline, CDR1 SGHNT and CDR2 YYREEE (reference sequence). This CDR3 region has 16 residues. DNA of the CDR3: TGTGCCAGCAGCCGGCGACGACAGGGGGTAGGCGGGGAGCTGTTTTTT. It codes for CASSRRRQGVGGELFF.

This chain uses TRBV5-6 with TRBJ2-7; 12 bases fit TRBD2. There are 17 residues in the CDR3. The germline V gene encodes CDR1 SGHDT and CDR2 YYEEEE. V dropped 0 bases and J dropped 5; count of bases not matched to a gene: 9. CDR3 sequence reads: CASSLEASGRALDEQYF. CDR3 DNA: TGTGCCAGCAGCTTGGAGGCTAGCGGGAGGGCCCTCGACGAGCAGTACTTC.

This clone has a single count. The chain carries TRBV5-5 and TRBJ2-1; 8 positions agree with TRBD1. The V segment lost 4 bases and the J segment 7 bases; nucleotides outside the gene matches: 10. The CDR3 totals 15 residues. From germline, CDR1 is SGHKS and CDR2 YYEKEE (reference sequence). CDR3 DNA sequence: TGTGCCAGCAGCCCGGGACAGGCCTCCTGGAATGAGCAGTTCTTC. Encoded protein: CASSPGQASWNEQFF. Full variable domain (rest looked up from reference TRBV5-5 and TRBJ2-1): DAGVTQSPTHLIKTRGQQVTLRCSPISGHKSVSWYQQVLGQGPQFIFQYYEKEERGRGNFPDRFSARQFPNYSSELNVNALLLGDSALYLCASSPGQASWNEQFFGPGTRLTVL.

V and J are TRBV7-9 and TRBJ2-3, with 7 bases identical to TRBD1. The germline V gene encodes CDR1 SEHNR and CDR2 FQNEAQ (reference sequence). J gave up 0 bases and V 6 bases, and 3 bases lay outside the gene matches. The CDR3 is made up of 14 amino acids. The CDR3 coding sequence is TGTGCCAGCAGGAAGGACAGGAGCACAGATACGCAGTATTTT. This translates into CASRKDRSTDTQYF.

The V and J genes are TRBV27 and TRBJ2-7; D gene uncertain. V was shortened by 3 bases and J by 3 bases, with 9 bases between the two germline ends. The CDR3 covers 13 residues. CDR1 and CDR2 from the germline V gene are MNHEY and SMNVEV (reference sequence). CDR3 sequence (DNA): TGTGCCAGCAGTTTCGGACCCGACTACGAGCAGTACTTC. Residues: CASSFGPDYEQYF.

This clone appeared once. The chain couples TRBV2 to TRBJ1-3; the D is unclear. V was shortened by 2 bases and J by 0 bases, with 11 bases between the two germline ends. This CDR3 spans 16 amino acids. Germline CDR1 is SNHLY and CDR2 is FYNNEI. DNA for the CDR3: TGTGCCAGCAGTGAACAGCAAGGTTCCTCTGGAAACACCATATATTTT. It is translated as CASSEQQGSSGNTIYF.

The CDR3 sequence: CASSYKAADTQYF. CDR3 nucleotides: TGTGCCAGCAGTTACAAGGCGGCAGATACGCAGTATTTT. The gene calls are TRBV6-5 and TRBJ2-3, with D unresolved. CDR1 and CDR2 (germline): MNHEY, SVGAGI. The CDR3 loop spans 13 amino acids. Trimming shortened V by 2 bases and J by 4 bases, and 7 bases separated the two germline ends.

The chain joins TRBV30 to TRBJ2-1; D remains unclear. Per germline, CDR1 GTSNPN and CDR2 SVGIG (reference sequence). The CDR3 contains 11 residues. Trimming took off 2 bases at V and 6 bases at J, with 5 bases between the two ends. CDR3 sequence (DNA): TGTGCCTGGAGTACTGGCAATGAGCAGTTCTTC. Its translation is CAWSTGNEQFF.

The CDR3 loop is CASSLGSGPQETQYF. The DNA for the CDR3 is TGTGCCAGCAGCCTGGGGAGCGGACCCCAAGAGACCCAGTACTTC. This sequence joins TRBV7-2 and TRBJ2-5; D is perhaps TRBD2 (5 bases). The V end was cut by 5 bases, the J end by 1 base, with 14 bases between. Germline CDR1 is SGHTA and CDR2 is FQGNSA. There are 15 residues in the CDR3.

The gene calls are TRBV5-6 and TRBJ2-7, with 7 bases aligning to TRBD1. Germline CDR1 and CDR2: SGHDT and YYEEEE. CDR3 length: 16 amino acids. J was trimmed by 2 bases and V by 0 bases; bases with no gene match: 8. The CDR3 loop reads CASSLAVGQRTYEQYF. The CDR3 bases are TGTGCCAGCAGCTTGGCGGTGGGACAGAGGACCTACGAGCAGTACTTC.

The chain carries TRBV7-3 and TRBJ2-5, with 7 bases identical to TRBD2. CDR1 is SGHTA and CDR2 is FQGTGA in the germline V gene. The CDR3 length is 16 residues. Trimming took 2 bases from V and 4 from J; bases not matched to a gene: 10. CDR3 region: CASSLGLAGDRETQYF. Here the CDR3 DNA reads TGTGCCAGCAGCTTAGGTTTGGCGGGGGACCGAGAGACCCAGTACTTC. Based on the CDR3 plus reference TRBV7-3 and TRBJ2-5, the full variable domain is GAGVSQTPSNKVTEKGKYVELRCDPISGHTALYWYRQSLGQGPEFLIYFQGTGAADDSGLPNDRFFAVRPEGSVSTLKIQRTERGDSAVYLCASSLGLAGDRETQYFGPGTRLLVL.

The chain joins TRBV6-1 to TRBJ2-2, with TRBD1 matching 8 bases. The CDR3 runs 13 residues. CDR1 and CDR2 from the germline V gene are MNHNS and SASEGT. The V and J ends lost 3 bases and 6 bases, in that order; junction bases with no gene match: 0. The DNA for the CDR3 is TGTGCCAGCAGTGAGACAGGGGCCGGGGAGCTGTTTTTT. This translates into CASSETGAGELFF.

About this clone itself: Because it lacks the conserved phenylalanine or tryptophan at the end, this CDR3 is likely a read error. It is unclear where the CDR3 begins or ends on the DNA, so no DNA is shown, and the CDR3 is as TCRdb lists it. The chain links TRBV15 to TRBJ1-2. Germline V gene data show CDR1 as LNHNV and CDR2 as YYDKDF (reference sequence). 11 amino acids form the CDR3, both terminal residues included. This CDR3 reads CATSNTGDLSI.

This clone was recorded once. The chain employs TRBV9 and TRBJ1-2; tentative D call: TRBD1 (6 bases). Trimming left V 0 bases short and J 5 bases short, with 14 bases between. The CDR3 consists of 15 residues. Germline V gene lookup returns CDR1 SGDLS and CDR2 YYNGEE. Here the CDR3 DNA reads TGTGCCAGCAGCGTAGGAGGGACACCACTTTATGGCTACACCTTC. Residues: CASSVGGTPLYGYTF.

The V and J genes are TRBV2 and TRBJ2-5; perhaps D is TRBD1 or TRBD2 (5 bases each). Germline V gives CDR1 SNHLY, CDR2 FYNNEI. The CDR3 loop spans 17 amino acids. The ends were cut back, 3 bases at V and 2 bases at J, with 19 bases in the middle. Here the CDR3 DNA reads TGTGCCAGCAGTGATGGGTTTGGGGGTGGCCAGCAAGAGACCCAGTACTTC. Protein: CASSDGFGGGQQETQYF.

The J gene is TRBJ2-6, the V gene TRBV6-5, with D maybe TRBD2 (6 bases). The germline CDR1 and CDR2 sequences are MNHEY and SVGAGI. V gave up 0 bases and J gave up 1 base, with 7 bases separating them. This CDR3 is 16 amino acids long. For the CDR3, the DNA is TGTGCCAGCAGTTACTCGGAGGGGTCTGGGGCCAACGTCCTGACTTTC. It codes for CASSYSEGSGANVLTF.

This clone has only one observation. CDR3 sequence (DNA): TGTGCCAGCTCACCTACGGACAGGGGTAACTACGAGCAGTACTTC. Translating it yields CASSPTDRGNYEQYF. The rearrangement uses TRBV18 and TRBJ2-7; 9 bases agree with TRBD1. This CDR3 is built from 15 residues. From germline, CDR1 is KGHSH and CDR2 LQKENI. V lost 3 bases, J lost 3 bases, and 6 bases stayed unmatched.

The CDR3 nucleotides are TGTGCCTGGAGTACCGGGGAGGATGGCTACACCTTC. It specifies CAWSTGEDGYTF. This sequence joins TRBV30 and TRBJ1-2, with D unresolved. CDR3 size: 12 residues. Germline CDR1 and CDR2: GTSNPN and SVGIG (reference sequence). The ends were cut back, 2 bases at V and 6 bases at J, with 10 bases in the middle.

This clone appeared once. The chain uses TRBV13 and TRBJ2-7; 13 bases line up with TRBD2. Per the germline V gene, CDR1 is PRHDT and CDR2 is FYEKMQ (reference sequence). The CDR3 contains 16 residues. With 5 bases clipped from V and 4 bases from J, the junction kept 8 bases outside the gene matches. CDR3 sequence reads: CASSTRTSGSRYEQYF. CDR3 bases: TGTGCCAGCAGCACCCGGACTAGCGGGAGTAGGTACGAGCAGTACTTC.

The chain is built from TRBV20-1 and TRBJ2-1; D possibly corresponds to TRBD2 (5 bases). V dropped 7 bases and J dropped 5 bases, with 9 bases sitting between them. The CDR3 runs to 11 residues. Germline CDR1 DFQATT, CDR2 SNEGSKA (reference sequence). CDR3 protein: CSVRGNNEQFF. The CDR3 DNA reads TGCAGTGTGAGAGGGAACAATGAGCAGTTCTTC.

J is TRBJ2-5 and V is TRBV30; 9 bases match TRBD1. This CDR3 contains 14 residues. Germline CDR1 GTSNPN, CDR2 SVGIG (reference sequence). V trimming: 5 bases; J trimming: 5 bases; junction bases outside the gene matches: 9. CDR3 protein: CAWDWTGDMETQYF. The CDR3, as DNA: TGTGCCTGGGACTGGACAGGGGATATGGAGACCCAGTACTTC. Variable domain in full (rest from reference TRBV30 and TRBJ2-5): SQTIHQWPATLVQPVGSPLSLECTVEGTSNPNLYWYRQAAGRGLQLLFYSVGIGQISSEVPQNLSASRPQDRQFILSSKKLLLSDSGFYLCAWDWTGDMETQYFGPGTRLLVL.